This T cell receptor beta chain was found in a study of cytomegalovirus exposure and HLA in healthy donors (TCRdb year 2017). Describing the broader study: According to an earlier analysis of several hundred of the donors, some 180 million T cells yielded roughly 110 million unique TCR beta sequences and about 300 Gb of sequence data. A later analysis re-analyzed previously published TCR beta repertoires from approximately 670 donors and added high-resolution HLA genotyping to study TCR occurrence patterns. Among the 398 genotyped donors, around 79% belonged to the genetic ancestry cluster associated with self-reported Caucasian donors. An earlier analysis of approximately 500 of the donors applied high-throughput TCR beta sequencing to assess whether each TCR beta V gene segment acted as functional or pseudogenic. Across around 400 genotyped donors of the cohort, an average of approximately 200,000 unique TCR beta nucleotide sequences per donor were sequenced, and 15% to 20% of those sequences were non-productive. The study used immunosequencing to profile the T cell repertoires of some 600 subjects and linked those repertoires to cytomegalovirus serostatus. Besides the first cohort of 666 subjects, a separate validation cohort made up of roughly 120 different subjects was used. HLA typing included class I and class II loci at four-digit resolution. To predict cytomegalovirus infection status, the study brought together high-throughput TCR immunosequencing, statistical association of individual TCRs with disease status, and machine learning. Because of strong linkage in the cohort, four or five DR-DQ haplotypes were treated as single units for association and clustering. A later genetic analysis used genome-wide SNP genotypes for about 60% of the roughly 700 donors, treating that subset as a discovery cohort. The number of donors typed differed by locus, with 629-630 for A, B, C, DRB1 and DQB1, roughly 520 for DQA1, approximately 570 for DPA1, and roughly 450 for DPB1. All discovery cohort repertoires had been generated on a single sequencing platform. In the later analysis, no new phenotypic data were used to find candidate immune exposures; instead, reliance was placed on TCR beta sequences and their occurrence across donors. Alongside the repertoire data, information on donor age, sex, ethnicity and CMV serostatus was compiled. The study aimed to test whether cataloging public T cell receptors could reveal signatures of past pathogen exposure. Approximately 300 gigabases of sequencing data and around 87 million unique TCR sequences were included in an early release covering around 650 HLA-typed donors. General findings and caveats noted by the study authors: In the study, 150 to 200 TCR beta chains were listed as associated with cytomegalovirus. In a later analysis, the rate of TCR association differed among HLA loci, with DRB1 alleles having the most associated TCRs and HLA-C alleles having the fewest. In a later analysis, HLA-associated TCR beta chains showed more clonal expansion and lower generation probabilities than non-associated chains that were equally common. A later analysis associated about 18,000 TCR beta sequences with specific HLA alleles at a false discovery rate of 0.05. Because some donors lacked HLA typing at each locus, the association tests relied only on the typed subset. In a later genetic analysis, a missense DCLRE1C variant was associated with V-gene and J-gene trimming of TCR beta chains, and the association was replicated in an independent cohort. The authors suggested that the approach could potentially be generalized to other disease states and immunological phenotypes. In this cohort, only TCR beta chains were sequenced, and detectable features were limited by the absence of alpha or paired-chain data. While some public TCRs were present in many individuals, most TCR sequences turned up only very rarely across donors. In vitro tests confirmed that a few of the cytomegalovirus-associated TCR beta chains recognize cytomegalovirus antigens. The classifier was reported to diagnose cytomegalovirus status with high specificity and sensitivity in both the original cohort and the validation cohort. The earlier analysis of around 600 of the donors excluded over 15 rarely observed V segments, including chromosome 9 orphons, because counts were too low. Correlated functional status among segregating V segments might reflect linkage disequilibrium, but an unknown experimental factor could not be ruled out. When HLA alleles, especially DR and DQ, strongly co-occurred, attributing TCR associations to individual alleles was difficult. A later analysis found that most CMV-associated TCR beta chains appeared HLA-restricted, with HLA associations seemingly driven largely by CMV exposure. CMV serostatus was the only immune exposure information available for the cohort. A further reported finding was that TCR beta sequences accurately predicted the HLA-A and HLA-B alleles for most subjects in the first cohort. Some IMGT-functional V segments, including TRBV6-2 and TRBV6-3, could not be distinguished by the 87-base-pair reads and were therefore excluded. Compared with the approximately 710-donor mean, donors in an Asian-associated ancestry cluster had fewer N-insertions in productive TCRs, according to a later genetic analysis. Sequencing depth was assumed to be roughly uniform across donors in the presence/absence analyses, though that assumption may not hold. Several of the top co-occurrence clusters appeared to be linked to parvovirus B19, influenza, CMV and Epstein-Barr virus, according to a later analysis. A group of highly shared sequence variants was considered likely to be a technical artifact of the sequencing pipeline. An earlier analysis of approximately 500 of the donors showed that most TCR beta V segments appeared in productive rearrangements either about 90% or about 30% of the time, which broadly matched IMGT annotations.

Libraries came from the immunoSEQ multiplex PCR assay. The multiplex PCR relied on a mix of 60 forward primers for TCR Vbeta segments and 13 reverse primers for TCR Jbeta segments. Amplification of the CDR3 region of rearranged TCR beta genes was performed with a multiplex PCR assay on genomic DNA. Amplified TCR beta libraries were sequenced as 87-base-pair reads on the Illumina HiSeq System. The paper's data handling went like this. A later analysis tallied roughly 78 million unique TCR beta chains across the approximately 670 repertoires, and approximately 12 million of those chains were shared by two or more donors. To remove PCR and sequencing errors, raw reads were error-corrected and collapsed into unique sequences using a nearest-neighbor algorithm that merged closely related sequences. To assign V, D and J gene segments, CDR3 sequences were aligned to IMGT reference sequences. For a sequence to be retained, a match of at least six nucleotides was required to both a V gene segment and a J gene segment. Rearrangements were called productive when the CDR3 lacked stop codons and stayed in frame with V and J; all others were non-productive. Following IMGT convention, CDR3 was defined as the stretch from the second conserved V-encoded cysteine to the conserved J-encoded phenylalanine. The earlier analysis of fewer than 700 of the donors excluded sequences that lacked an unambiguous match to a single V gene segment. An earlier analysis of 587 of the donors called V segments functional above 56.7% productive rearrangements and segregating when the between-donor standard deviation exceeded 5%. To diagnose cytomegalovirus status from the catalog of TCR beta chain sequences, a statistical classification framework was built. A later analysis assigned V and J genes by comparing TCR nucleotide sequences with IMGT/GENE-DB human TR gene sequences. A later analysis assigned CDR3 sequences and most-parsimonious VDJ recombination scenarios with the TCRdist pipeline. In a later analysis, every TCR beta chain was defined by the combination of its CDR3 amino acid sequence and its V-gene family, and reads without a unique V-gene family were dropped. A later analysis removed nearly 600 highly shared, low-generation-probability nucleotide sequences to deal with suspected cross-contamination and a sequencing artifact. In a later analysis, a clonal expansion index was calculated for each public chain from normalized within-repertoire ranks of inferred template counts. In a later analysis, generation probabilities were computed with a VDJ recombination model fitted to out-of-frame rearrangements, and the resulting probabilities were checked against IGoR. In a later analysis, hypergeometric tests were used to score TCR-TCR, TCR-HLA and TCR-CMV co-occurrence, with a repertoire-size bias correction applied to TCR pairs. False discovery rates were estimated in a later analysis by permuting HLA or CMV assignments 20 times. In a later analysis, co-occurring TCRs were grouped using DBSCAN, with TCRdist sequence similarity added in when clustering inside HLA-allele-positive subsets. Co-occurrence clustering excluded repertoires with fewer than 30,000 or more than 120,000 public chains, plus five with anomalous nucleotide sharing. TCRdb limited this immuneACCESS table to in-frame rearrangements with V and J called. A share of clones is missing; checked studies link under half to unresolved V genes, and the rest is unexplained. The DNA gave D and trimming, while V, J and clone size come from that table. Recorded for this sample are some 220,000 clones; roughly 89% of them occurred a single time. The ten largest clones add up to roughly 1% of the sample.

The cohort comprised around 700 healthy bone marrow donors. At the time of sampling, every cohort member was nominally healthy, though immune exposures that went unrecorded were likely present. The donor tested CMV seronegative and was one of the 352 seronegative cohort members. A peripheral blood sample was provided by each donor, and peripheral blood mononuclear cells were used for TCR beta sequencing. The Qiagen DNeasy Blood Extraction Kit was used to extract genomic DNA from the blood cell samples. To note about this clone: No cognate antigen has been identified for it. No much larger clone is present one base from it, and per-base qualities are unavailable.

The CDR3 runs 16 amino acids, cysteine and phenylalanine included. Just the 48-base CDR3 DNA is kept, in frame starting at base 1. The junction shows trimming of 0 bases on V and 5 bases on J, and the gene matches do not reach 5 bases of it. Looking up the germline V gene yields CDR1 SGHAT and CDR2 FQNNGV. The chain joins TRBV11-2 to TRBJ2-5, with 11 middle bases fitting TRBD2. The TCR sequence derives from a woman aged 18-29 years in good health and CMV-seronegative. Sequenced: PBMCs. The nucleotide sequence reads TGTGCCAGCAGCTTAGAGCTAGCGGGAGGAAGGGAGACCCAGTACTTC. Its protein is CASSLELAGGRETQYF.